The sequence of this T cell receptor beta chain was determined in a study of cytomegalovirus exposure and HLA in healthy donors. Study-level results: Later, an analysis found that common viral pathogens appeared to be linked with several of the most significant clusters. Researchers counted around 160 TCR beta chains as cytomegalovirus-associated.

60 Vbeta and 13 Jbeta primers were used in PCR. The assay was immunoSEQ multiplex PCR, and TCRdb's table has in-frame clones only and misses some. Of about 130,000 clones detected, roughly 75% appear once; the ten largest clones hold 5.3%. In the case of this clone: Its target is not known.

The V gene end was trimmed by 5 bases and the J gene end by 4 bases; junction bases not matched to a gene: 3. This CDR3 is built from 14 residues. Per germline, CDR1 SEHNR and CDR2 FQNEAQ (reference sequence). In nominal health when sampled, donors likely had unrecorded immune exposures nonetheless. The chain carries TRBV7-9 and TRBJ1-5; 9 bases agree with TRBD1. This sequence was found in a man aged 30-40 years in good health and CMV-seronegative. Material for sequencing was PBMCs. DNA of the CDR3: TGTGCCAGCAGCACGGACAGGGGTAATCAGCCCCAGCATTTT. Translation: CASSTDRGNQPQHF.